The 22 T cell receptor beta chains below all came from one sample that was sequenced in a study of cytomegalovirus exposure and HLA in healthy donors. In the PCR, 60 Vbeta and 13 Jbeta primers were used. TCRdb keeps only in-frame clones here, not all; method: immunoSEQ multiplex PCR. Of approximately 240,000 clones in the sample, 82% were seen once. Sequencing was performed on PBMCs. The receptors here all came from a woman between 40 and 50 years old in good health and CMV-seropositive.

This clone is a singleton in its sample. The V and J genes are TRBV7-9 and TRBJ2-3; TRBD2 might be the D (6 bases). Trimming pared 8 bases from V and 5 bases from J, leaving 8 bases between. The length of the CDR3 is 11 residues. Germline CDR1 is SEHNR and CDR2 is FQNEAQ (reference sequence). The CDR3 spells CASVGGDTQYF. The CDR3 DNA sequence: TGTGCCAGCGTGGGGGGAGATACGCAGTATTTT.

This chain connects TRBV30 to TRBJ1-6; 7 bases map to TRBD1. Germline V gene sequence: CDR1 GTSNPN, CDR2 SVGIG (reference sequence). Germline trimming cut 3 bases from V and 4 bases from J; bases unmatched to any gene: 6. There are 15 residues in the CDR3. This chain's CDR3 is CAWRRTGVYNSPLHF. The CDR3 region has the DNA TGTGCCTGGAGAAGGACAGGAGTTTATAATTCACCCCTCCACTTT.

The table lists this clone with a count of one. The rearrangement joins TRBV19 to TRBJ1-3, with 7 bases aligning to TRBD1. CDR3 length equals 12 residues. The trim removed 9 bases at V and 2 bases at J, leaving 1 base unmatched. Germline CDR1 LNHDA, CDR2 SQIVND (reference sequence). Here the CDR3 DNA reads TGTGCCAGCACAGGGGCTGGAAACACCATATATTTT. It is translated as CASTGAGNTIYF.

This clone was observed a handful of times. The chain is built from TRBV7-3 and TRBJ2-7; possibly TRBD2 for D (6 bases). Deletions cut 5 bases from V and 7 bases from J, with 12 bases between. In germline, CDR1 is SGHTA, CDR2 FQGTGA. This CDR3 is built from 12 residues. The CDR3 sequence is CASSVRGGEQYF. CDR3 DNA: TGTGCCAGCAGCGTGCGGGGCGGGGAGCAGTACTTC. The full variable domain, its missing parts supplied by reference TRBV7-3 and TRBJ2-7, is GAGVSQTPSNKVTEKGKYVELRCDPISGHTALYWYRQSLGQGPEFLIYFQGTGAADDSGLPNDRFFAVRPEGSVSTLKIQRTERGDSAVYLCASSVRGGEQYFGPGTRLTVT.

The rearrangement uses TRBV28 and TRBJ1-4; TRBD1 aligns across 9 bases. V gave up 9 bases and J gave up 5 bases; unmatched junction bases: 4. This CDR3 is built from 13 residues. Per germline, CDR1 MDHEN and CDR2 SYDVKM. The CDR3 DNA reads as TGTGCCAGTGGACAGGGGTTAAATGAAAAACTGTTTTTT. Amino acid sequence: CASGQGLNEKLFF.

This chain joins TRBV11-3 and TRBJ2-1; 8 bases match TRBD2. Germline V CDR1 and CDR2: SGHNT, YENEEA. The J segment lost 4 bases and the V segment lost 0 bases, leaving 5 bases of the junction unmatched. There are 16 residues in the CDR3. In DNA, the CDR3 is TGTGCCAGCAGCTTAGAAGGGACTAGTTGGTACAATGAGCAGTTCTTC. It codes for CASSLEGTSWYNEQFF.

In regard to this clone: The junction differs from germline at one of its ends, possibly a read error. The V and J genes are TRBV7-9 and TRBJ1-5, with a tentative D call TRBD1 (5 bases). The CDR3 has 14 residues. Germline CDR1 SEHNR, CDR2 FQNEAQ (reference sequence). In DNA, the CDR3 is TGTTCCAGCAGCCCGAGCCAGGGTGGACAGCCCCAGCATTTT. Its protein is CSSSPSQGGQPQHF. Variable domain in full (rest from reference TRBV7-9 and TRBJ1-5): DTGVSQNPRHKITKRGQNVTFRCDPISEHNRLYWYRQTLGQGPEFLTYFQNEAQLEKSRLLSDRFSAERPKGSFSTLEIQRTEQGDSAMYLCSSSPSQGGQPQHFGDGTRLSIL.

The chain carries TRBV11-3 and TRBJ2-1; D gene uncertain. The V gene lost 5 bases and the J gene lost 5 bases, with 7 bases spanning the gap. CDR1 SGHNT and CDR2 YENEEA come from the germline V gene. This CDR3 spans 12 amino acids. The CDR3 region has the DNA TGTGCCAGCAGCCAGTCACACAATGAGCAGTTCTTC. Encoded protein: CASSQSHNEQFF. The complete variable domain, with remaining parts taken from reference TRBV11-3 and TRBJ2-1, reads EAGVVQSPRYKIIEKKQPVAFWCNPISGHNTLYWYLQNLGQGPELLIRYENEEAVDDSQLPKDRFSAERLKGVDSTLKIQPAELGDSAVYLCASSQSHNEQFFGPGTRLTVL.

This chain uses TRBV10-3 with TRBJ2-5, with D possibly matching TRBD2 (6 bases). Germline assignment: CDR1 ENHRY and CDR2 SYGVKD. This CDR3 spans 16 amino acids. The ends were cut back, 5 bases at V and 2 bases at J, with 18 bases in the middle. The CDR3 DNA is TGTGCCATCAGTCCGAACGGGCAGGGACTGCAAGAGACCCAGTACTTC. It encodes CAISPNGQGLQETQYF.

The CDR3 is CASSLGAPVYTIYF. The CDR3 DNA sequence: TGTGCCAGCAGCTTAGGGGCACCCGTTTACACCATATATTTT. The V call is TRBV7-6, the J call TRBJ1-3; D gene unclear. This CDR3 has 14 residues. Germline-derived CDR1 and CDR2 are SGHVS and FNYEAQ. Between the trimmed V and J ends, which lost 1 base and 8 bases, there was a span of 12 bases.

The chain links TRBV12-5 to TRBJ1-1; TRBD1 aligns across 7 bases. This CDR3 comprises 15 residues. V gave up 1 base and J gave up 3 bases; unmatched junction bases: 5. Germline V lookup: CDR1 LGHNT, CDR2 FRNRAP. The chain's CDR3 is CASGLGQGRDTEAFF. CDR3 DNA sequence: TGTGCTAGTGGTTTGGGACAGGGAAGGGACACTGAAGCTTTCTTT.

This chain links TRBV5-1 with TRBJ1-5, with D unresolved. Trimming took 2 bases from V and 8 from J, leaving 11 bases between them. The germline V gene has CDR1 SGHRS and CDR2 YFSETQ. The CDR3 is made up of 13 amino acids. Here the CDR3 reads CASSFSGFEPQHF. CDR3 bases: TGCGCCAGCAGCTTCTCGGGATTTGAGCCCCAGCATTTT. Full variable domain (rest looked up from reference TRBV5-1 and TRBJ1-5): KAGVTQTPRYLIKTRGQQVTLSCSPISGHRSVSWYQQTPGQGLQFLFEYFSETQRNKGNFPGRFSGRQFSNSRSEMNVSTLELGDSALYLCASSFSGFEPQHFGDGTRLSIL.

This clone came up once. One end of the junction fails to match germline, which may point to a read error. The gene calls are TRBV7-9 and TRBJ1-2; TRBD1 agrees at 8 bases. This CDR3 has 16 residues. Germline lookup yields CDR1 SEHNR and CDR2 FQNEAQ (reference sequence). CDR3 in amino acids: CSSSYGQGGVQYGYTF. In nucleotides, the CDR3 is TGTTCCAGCAGCTATGGACAGGGAGGGGTTCAGTATGGCTACACCTTC.

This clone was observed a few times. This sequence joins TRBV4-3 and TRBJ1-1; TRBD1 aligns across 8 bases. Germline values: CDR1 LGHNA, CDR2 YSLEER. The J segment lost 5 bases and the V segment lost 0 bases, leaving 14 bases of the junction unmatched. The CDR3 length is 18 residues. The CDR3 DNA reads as TGCGCCAGCAGCCAAGACCCGCTTCAGGGGGCGGTTGGGACTGAAGCTTTCTTT. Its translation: CASSQDPLQGAVGTEAFF.

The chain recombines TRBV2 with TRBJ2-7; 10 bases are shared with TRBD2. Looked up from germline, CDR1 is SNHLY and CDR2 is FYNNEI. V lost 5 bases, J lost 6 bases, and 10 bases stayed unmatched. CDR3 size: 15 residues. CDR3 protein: CASSRRTSGNSEQYF. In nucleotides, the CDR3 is TGTGCCAGCAGTCGGAGGACTAGCGGCAATTCCGAGCAGTACTTC.

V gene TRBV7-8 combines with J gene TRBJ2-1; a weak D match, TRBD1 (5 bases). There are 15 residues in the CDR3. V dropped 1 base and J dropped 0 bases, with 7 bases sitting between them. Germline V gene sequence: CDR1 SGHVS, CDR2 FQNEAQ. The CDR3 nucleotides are TGTGCCAGCAGCTTAGAGGGGATCTCCTACAATGAGCAGTTCTTC. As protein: CASSLEGISYNEQFF.

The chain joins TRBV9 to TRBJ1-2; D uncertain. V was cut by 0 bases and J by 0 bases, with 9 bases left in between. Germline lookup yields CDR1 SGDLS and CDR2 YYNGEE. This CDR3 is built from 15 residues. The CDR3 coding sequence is TGTGCCAGCAGCGTAGTAACGGGAGCTAACTATGGCTACACCTTC. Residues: CASSVVTGANYGYTF.

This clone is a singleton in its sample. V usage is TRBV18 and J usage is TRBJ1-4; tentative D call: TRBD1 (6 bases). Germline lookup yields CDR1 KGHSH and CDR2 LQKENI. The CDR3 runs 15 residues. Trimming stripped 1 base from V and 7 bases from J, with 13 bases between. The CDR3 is CASSPRRTEIEKLFF. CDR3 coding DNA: TGTGCCAGCTCACCACGTAGGACAGAGATTGAAAAACTGTTTTTT.

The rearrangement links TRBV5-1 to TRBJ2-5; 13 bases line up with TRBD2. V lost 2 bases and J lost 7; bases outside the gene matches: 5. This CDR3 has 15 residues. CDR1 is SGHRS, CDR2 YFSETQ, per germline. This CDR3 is CASSFGTSGVGTQYF. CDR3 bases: TGCGCCAGCAGCTTTGGGACTAGCGGGGTCGGGACCCAGTACTTC. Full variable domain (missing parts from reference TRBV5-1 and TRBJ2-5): KAGVTQTPRYLIKTRGQQVTLSCSPISGHRSVSWYQQTPGQGLQFLFEYFSETQRNKGNFPGRFSGRQFSNSRSEMNVSTLELGDSALYLCASSFGTSGVGTQYFGPGTRLLVL.

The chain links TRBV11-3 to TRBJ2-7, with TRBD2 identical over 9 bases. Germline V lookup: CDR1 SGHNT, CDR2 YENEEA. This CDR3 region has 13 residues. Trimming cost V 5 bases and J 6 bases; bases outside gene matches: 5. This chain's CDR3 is CASSPGTSTEQYF. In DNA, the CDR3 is TGTGCCAGCAGCCCCGGGACTAGCACCGAGCAGTACTTC.

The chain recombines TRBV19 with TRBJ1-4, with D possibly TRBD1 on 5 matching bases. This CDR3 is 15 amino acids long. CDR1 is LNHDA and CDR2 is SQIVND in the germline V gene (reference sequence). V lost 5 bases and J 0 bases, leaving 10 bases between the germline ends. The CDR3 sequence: CASSAWGATNEKLFF. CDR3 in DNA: TGTGCCAGTAGTGCCTGGGGGGCAACTAATGAAAAACTGTTTTTT.

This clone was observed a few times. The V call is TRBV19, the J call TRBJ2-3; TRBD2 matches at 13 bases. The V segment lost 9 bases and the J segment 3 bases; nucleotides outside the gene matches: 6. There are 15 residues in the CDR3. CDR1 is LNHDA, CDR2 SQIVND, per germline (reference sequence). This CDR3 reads CASTSGRAGTDTQYF. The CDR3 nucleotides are TGTGCCAGCACTAGCGGGAGGGCCGGGACAGATACGCAGTATTTT. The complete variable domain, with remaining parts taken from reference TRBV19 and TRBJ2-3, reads DGGITQSPKYLFRKEGQNVTLSCEQNLNHDAMYWYRQDPGQGLRLIYYSQIVNDFQKGDIAEGYSVSREKKESFPLTVTSAQKNPTAFYLCASTSGRAGTDTQYFGPGTRLTVL.